The TCR beta chain under discussion was sequenced for a study of blood T cell repertoires in COVID-19. Whole-study context: Samples taken during acute and convalescent COVID-19 were collected in the United States, Italy and Spain. T cells, B-cell-depleted T cells, or PBMCs supplied cDNA or gDNA.

This CDR3 is 17 amino acids long. Per the germline V gene, CDR1 is LNHDA and CDR2 is SQIVND (reference sequence). The ends were cut back, 0 bases at V and 0 bases at J, with 15 bases in the middle. In the original analysis: Reference gene primer amplification gave nucleated cell count estimates. Repertoires were generated with immunoSEQ multiplex PCR, while TCRdb's copy carries only in-frame clones and drops some. V, J and clone size were drawn from that table, and D and trimming were deduced from the DNA. The sample lists a few hundred thousand clones, about 86% seen once, with approximately 6.2% in the top ten.

The chain uses TRBV19 and TRBJ2-7; possibly TRBD2 for D (7 bases). Source material: peripheral blood. This sequence originates from a man aged 60-69 years who had recovered from COVID-19. The CDR3 coding sequence is TGTGCCAGTAGTATAGATACGGCGGGGGCCATCTCCTACGAGCAGTACTTC. Translation gives CASSIDTAGAISYEQYF.